A single sample is the source of the 8 T cell receptor beta chains below, sequenced in a study of T-cell reconstitution after alpha-beta-depleted transplantation in children. Using unique molecular identifiers, the investigators prepared the TCRbeta library. TCRdb fed the PCR reads into MiXCR, producing one record per CDR3 protein. The sample holds 700,000 to 950,000 distinct CDR3 sequences, around 15% seen once. The material was PBMCs, mostly from graft donor cells, obtained 360 days after TCRalphabeta/CD19-depleted stem cell transplant. The receptors come from a male patient younger than 18 who had a stem cell transplant for acute lymphoblastic leukemia, so the T cells may come from the graft donor.

V gene TRBV18 combines with J gene TRBJ1-1, with D tentatively TRBD1 (5 bases). The CDR3 is 14 residues long. The germline V and J ends were trimmed by 2 bases and 6 bases, with 13 bases remaining between them. From germline, CDR1 is KGHSH and CDR2 LQKENI. CDR3 loop: CASSPFKGGAEAFF. The CDR3 DNA reads as TGTGCCAGCTCACCATTTAAGGGAGGGGCTGAAGCTTTCTTT.

This clonotype has only a few counts. The chain employs TRBV29-1 and TRBJ2-7, with D tentatively TRBD2 (5 bases). The length of the CDR3 is 16 residues. V was shortened by 4 bases and J by 0 bases, with 19 bases between the two germline ends. CDR1 and CDR2 (germline): SQVTM, ANQGSEA. The DNA for the CDR3 is TGCAGCGTTGGAGAGCGGTGGACTTCTCGCTCCTACGAGCAGTACTTC. As protein: CSVGERWTSRSYEQYF.

The genes are TRBV7-6 and TRBJ2-3; maybe TRBD2 (6 bases). V shed 4 bases and J shed 0 bases, with 14 bases lying between them. The CDR3 covers 16 residues. The germline CDR1 and CDR2 sequences are SGHVS and FNYEAQ. CDR3 nucleotide sequence: TGTGCCAGCAGCTCCCCGGCGGGACGAAGCACAGATACGCAGTATTTT. Protein product: CASSSPAGRSTDTQYF. Full variable domain (rest looked up from reference TRBV7-6 and TRBJ2-3): GAGVSQSPRYKVTKRGQDVALRCDPISGHVSLYWYRQALGQGPEFLTYFNYEAQQDKSGLPNDRFSAERPEGSISTLTIQRTEQRDSAMYRCASSSPAGRSTDTQYFGPGTRLTVL.

The chain employs TRBV29-1 and TRBJ2-3; 8 positions agree with TRBD1. The germline V gene encodes CDR1 SQVTM and CDR2 ANQGSEA. V shed 5 bases, J shed 4 bases, and the junction held 8 bases outside the gene matches. The CDR3 is 14 amino acids. The CDR3 region is CSVFRTGLPDTQYF. In nucleotides, the CDR3 is TGCAGCGTTTTCCGGACAGGGCTCCCAGATACGCAGTATTTT.

The chain joins TRBV5-5 to TRBJ2-7; D may be TRBD1 or TRBD2 (6 bases each). CDR3 length: 12 amino acids. Germline V gene data show CDR1 as SGHKS and CDR2 as YYEKEE (reference sequence). The V and J ends lost 3 bases and 7 bases respectively, with 11 bases between them. CDR3 region: CASSWGASEQYF. The CDR3 DNA sequence: TGTGCCAGCAGCTGGGGGGCGAGTGAGCAGTACTTC.

The J gene is TRBJ2-7, the V gene TRBV5-1; TRBD2 aligns across 10 bases. Losses at the gene ends were 0 bases for V and 5 bases for J; bases not matched to a gene: 5. CDR1 is SGHRS and CDR2 is YFSETQ in the germline V gene. CDR3 length: 15 amino acids. For the CDR3, the DNA is TGCGCCAGCAGCTTGGTTCTAGCGGGAGTGGACGAGCAGTACTTC. This sequence encodes CASSLVLAGVDEQYF.

The CDR3 coding sequence is TGTGCTAGTGGAAGGGACAGAGGGGAGACCCAGTACTTC. Encoded protein: CASGRDRGETQYF. This sequence joins TRBV12-5 and TRBJ2-5, with TRBD1 matching 7 bases. Per the germline V gene, CDR1 is LGHNT and CDR2 is FRNRAP. The V gene end was trimmed by 6 bases and the J gene end by 5 bases; junction bases not matched to a gene: 6. The CDR3 has 13 amino acids. Full variable domain (rest looked up from reference TRBV12-5 and TRBJ2-5): DARVTQTPRHKVTEMGQEVTMRCQPILGHNTVFWYRQTMMQGLELLAYFRNRAPLDDSGMPKDRFSAEMPDATLATLKIQPSEPRDSAVYFCASGRDRGETQYFGPGTRLLVL.

This rearrangement joins TRBV11-2 to TRBJ1-1; possible D gene TRBD1, 5 bases. V gave up 3 bases and J gave up 8 bases, with 13 bases separating them. This CDR3 has 13 residues. Germline values: CDR1 SGHAT, CDR2 FQNNGV. CDR3 sequence reads: CASSLVRAREAFF. In DNA form, the CDR3 reads TGTGCCAGCAGCTTGGTCAGGGCGAGGGAAGCTTTCTTT.